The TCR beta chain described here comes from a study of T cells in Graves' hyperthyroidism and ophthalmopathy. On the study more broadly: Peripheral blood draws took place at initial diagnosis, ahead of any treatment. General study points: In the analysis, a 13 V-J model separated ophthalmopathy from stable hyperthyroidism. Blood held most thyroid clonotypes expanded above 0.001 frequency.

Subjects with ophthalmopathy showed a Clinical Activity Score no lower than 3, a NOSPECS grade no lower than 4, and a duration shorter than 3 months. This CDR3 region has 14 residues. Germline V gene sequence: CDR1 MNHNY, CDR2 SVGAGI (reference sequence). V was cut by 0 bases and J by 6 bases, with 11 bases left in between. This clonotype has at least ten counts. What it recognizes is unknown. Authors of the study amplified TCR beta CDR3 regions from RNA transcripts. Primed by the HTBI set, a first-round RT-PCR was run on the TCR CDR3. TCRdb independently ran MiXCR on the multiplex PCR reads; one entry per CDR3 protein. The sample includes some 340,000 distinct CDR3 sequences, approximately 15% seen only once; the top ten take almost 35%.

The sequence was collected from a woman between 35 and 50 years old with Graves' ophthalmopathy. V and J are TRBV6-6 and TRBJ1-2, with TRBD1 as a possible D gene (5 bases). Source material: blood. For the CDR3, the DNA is TGTGCCAGCAGTTACTCGACAGAACTAAATGGCTACACCTTC. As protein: CASSYSTELNGYTF.